This T cell receptor (beta chain) was captured in a study of cytomegalovirus exposure and HLA in healthy donors. Findings of the study overall: It was confirmed in vitro that a few of the CMV-associated chains were specific for CMV antigens.

Comment on this clone: Its antigen is unidentified.

Measured with immunoSEQ multiplex PCR; TCRdb has only the in-frame clones, and not every one. Among around 60,000 clones, 92% were seen once, and the ten largest hold 1% to 1.5%. What was sequenced was PBMCs. This clonotype originated in a woman between 18 and 29 years old in good health and CMV-seronegative.

In nucleotides, the CDR3 is TGTGCCAGCAGCTTAACGACAGGGTTGAGCGATGAGCAGTTCTTC. It encodes CASSLTTGLSDEQFF. J is TRBJ2-1 and V is TRBV11-2; 7 nucleotides match TRBD1. Germline V gene data show CDR1 as SGHAT and CDR2 as FQNNGV. This CDR3 has 15 amino acids. Losses at the gene ends were 2 bases for V and 8 bases for J; bases not matched to a gene: 9.